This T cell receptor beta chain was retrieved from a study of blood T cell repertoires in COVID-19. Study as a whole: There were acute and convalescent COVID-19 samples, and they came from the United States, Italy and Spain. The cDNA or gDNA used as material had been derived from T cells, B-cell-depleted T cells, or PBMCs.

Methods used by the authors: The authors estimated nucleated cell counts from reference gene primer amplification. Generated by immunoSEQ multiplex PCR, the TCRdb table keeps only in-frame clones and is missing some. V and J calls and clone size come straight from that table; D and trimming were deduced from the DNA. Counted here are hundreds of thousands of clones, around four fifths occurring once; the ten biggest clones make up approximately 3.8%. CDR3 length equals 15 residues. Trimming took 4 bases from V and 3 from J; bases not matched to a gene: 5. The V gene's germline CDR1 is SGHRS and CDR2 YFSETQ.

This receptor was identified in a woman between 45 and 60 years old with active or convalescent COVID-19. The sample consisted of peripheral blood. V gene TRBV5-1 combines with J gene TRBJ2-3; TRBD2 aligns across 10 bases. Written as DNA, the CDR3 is TGCGCCAGCAGCCCCTTTAGCGGGAGGACAGATACGCAGTATTTT. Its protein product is CASSPFSGRTDTQYF. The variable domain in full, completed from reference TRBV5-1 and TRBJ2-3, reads KAGVTQTPRYLIKTRGQQVTLSCSPISGHRSVSWYQQTPGQGLQFLFEYFSETQRNKGNFPGRFSGRQFSNSRSEMNVSTLELGDSALYLCASSPFSGRTDTQYFGPGTRLTVL.